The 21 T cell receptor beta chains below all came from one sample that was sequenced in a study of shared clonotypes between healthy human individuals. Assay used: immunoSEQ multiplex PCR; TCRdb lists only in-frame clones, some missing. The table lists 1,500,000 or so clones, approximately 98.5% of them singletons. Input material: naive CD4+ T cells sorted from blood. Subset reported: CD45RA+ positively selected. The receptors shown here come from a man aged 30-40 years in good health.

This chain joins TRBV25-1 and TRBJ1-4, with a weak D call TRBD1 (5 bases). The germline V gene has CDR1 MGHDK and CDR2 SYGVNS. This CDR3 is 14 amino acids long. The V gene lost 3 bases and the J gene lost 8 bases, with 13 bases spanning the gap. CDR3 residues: CASSDGHEPEKLFF. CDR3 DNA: TGTGCCAGCAGTGATGGACATGAGCCGGAAAAACTGTTTTTT.

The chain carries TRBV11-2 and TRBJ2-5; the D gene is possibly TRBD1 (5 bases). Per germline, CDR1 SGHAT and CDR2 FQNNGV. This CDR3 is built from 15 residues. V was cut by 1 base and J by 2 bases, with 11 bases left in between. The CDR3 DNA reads TGTGCCAGCAGCTTAGGAGGTGCAGGGCAAGAGACCCAGTACTTC. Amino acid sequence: CASSLGGAGQETQYF.

CDR3: CASSGRRSYEQYF. The CDR3 DNA is TGTGCCAGCAGCGGACGACGGAGTTACGAGCAGTACTTC. J is TRBJ2-7 and V is TRBV5-8; D is undetermined. This CDR3 region has 13 residues. Germline CDR1 SGHTS, CDR2 YDEGEE. V shed 4 bases and J shed 4 bases, with 12 bases lying between them. The entire variable domain, with the rest obtained from reference TRBV5-8 and TRBJ2-7, is as follows: EAGVTQSPTHLIKTRGQQATLRCSPISGHTSVYWYQQALGLGLQFLLWYDEGEERNRGNFPPRFSGRQFPNYSSELNVNALELEDSALYLCASSGRRSYEQYFGPGTRLTVT.

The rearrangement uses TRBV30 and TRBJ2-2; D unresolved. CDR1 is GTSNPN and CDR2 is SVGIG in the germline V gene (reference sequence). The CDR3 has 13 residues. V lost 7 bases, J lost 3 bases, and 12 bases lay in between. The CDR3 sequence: CASNSIHTGELFF. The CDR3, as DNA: TGTGCCTCTAACAGTATTCACACCGGGGAGCTGTTTTTT.

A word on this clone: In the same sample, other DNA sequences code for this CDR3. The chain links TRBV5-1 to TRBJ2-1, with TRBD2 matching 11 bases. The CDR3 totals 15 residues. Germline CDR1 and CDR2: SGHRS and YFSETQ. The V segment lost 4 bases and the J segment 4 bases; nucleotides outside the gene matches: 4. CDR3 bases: TGCGCCAGCAGCGCCCGACTAGCGGGGTACAATGAGCAGTTCTTC. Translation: CASSARLAGYNEQFF. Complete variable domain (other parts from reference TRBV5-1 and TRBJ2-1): KAGVTQTPRYLIKTRGQQVTLSCSPISGHRSVSWYQQTPGQGLQFLFEYFSETQRNKGNFPGRFSGRQFSNSRSEMNVSTLELGDSALYLCASSARLAGYNEQFFGPGTRLTVL.

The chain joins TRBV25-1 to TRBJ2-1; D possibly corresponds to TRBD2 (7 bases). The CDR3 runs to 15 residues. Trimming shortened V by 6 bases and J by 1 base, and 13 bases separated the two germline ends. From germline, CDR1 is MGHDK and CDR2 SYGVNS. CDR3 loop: CASRKRGGSYNEQFF. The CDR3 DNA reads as TGTGCCAGCAGAAAGAGGGGGGGTTCCTACAATGAGCAGTTCTTC.

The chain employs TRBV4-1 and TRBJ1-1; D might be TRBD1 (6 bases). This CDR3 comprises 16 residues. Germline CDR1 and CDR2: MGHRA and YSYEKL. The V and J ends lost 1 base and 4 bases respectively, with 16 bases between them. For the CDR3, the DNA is TGCGCCAGCAGCCAAGTCGGGGGGCAGTTTTTCACTGAAGCTTTCTTT. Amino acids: CASSQVGGQFFTEAFF.

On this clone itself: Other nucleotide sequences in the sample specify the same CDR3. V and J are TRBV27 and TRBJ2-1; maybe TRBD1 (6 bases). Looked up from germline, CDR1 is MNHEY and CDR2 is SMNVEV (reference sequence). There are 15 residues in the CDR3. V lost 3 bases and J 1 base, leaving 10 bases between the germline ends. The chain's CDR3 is CASSFRGSSYNEQFF. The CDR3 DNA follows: TGTGCCAGCAGTTTCAGGGGTTCGTCCTACAATGAGCAGTTCTTC.

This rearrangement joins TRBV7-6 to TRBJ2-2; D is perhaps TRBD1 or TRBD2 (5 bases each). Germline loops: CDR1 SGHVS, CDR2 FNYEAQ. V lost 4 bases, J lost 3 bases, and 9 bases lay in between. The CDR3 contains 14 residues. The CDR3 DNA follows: TGTGCCAGCAGCTACGGGACGGACACCGGGGAGCTGTTTTTT. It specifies CASSYGTDTGELFF.

In DNA form, the CDR3 reads TGTGCCAGCAGCTTAGCGACTAGCGGGAGGAACTCCTACGAGCAGTACTTC. Residues: CASSLATSGRNSYEQYF. The chain recombines TRBV7-2 with TRBJ2-7, with TRBD2 identical over 13 bases. Germline V gene sequence: CDR1 SGHTA, CDR2 FQGNSA. The CDR3 extends over 17 amino acids. V lost 0 bases, J lost 0 bases, and 2 bases stayed unmatched.

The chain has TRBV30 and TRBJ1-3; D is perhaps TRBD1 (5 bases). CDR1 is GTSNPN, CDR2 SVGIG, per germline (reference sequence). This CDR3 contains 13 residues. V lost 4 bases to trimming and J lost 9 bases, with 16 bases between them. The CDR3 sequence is CAWTEIRGGTIYF. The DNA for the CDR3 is TGTGCCTGGACGGAGATAAGGGGAGGCACCATATATTTT.

The CDR3 region has the DNA TGTGCCAGCAGCTTAGGGGTTTCGGGACAGGGTACCGGGGAGCTGTTTTTT. Its protein is CASSLGVSGQGTGELFF. This chain connects TRBV11-2 to TRBJ2-2; TRBD1 matches at 9 bases. CDR1 and CDR2 from the germline V gene are SGHAT and FQNNGV. V shed 1 base, J shed 5 bases, and the junction held 8 bases outside the gene matches. This CDR3 has 17 amino acids.

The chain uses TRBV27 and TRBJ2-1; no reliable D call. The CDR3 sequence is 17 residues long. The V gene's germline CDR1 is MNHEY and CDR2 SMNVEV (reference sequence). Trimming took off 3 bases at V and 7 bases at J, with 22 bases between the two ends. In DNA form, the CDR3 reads TGTGCCAGCAGTTTCGAAAGGGCTCGACCTTCACGGAATGAGCAGTTCTTC. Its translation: CASSFERARPSRNEQFF.

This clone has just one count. The CDR3 DNA is TGTGCCAGCAGGCTAGCGGGAGGGAGCTCCTACAATGAGCAGTTCTTC. It yields the protein CASRLAGGSSYNEQFF. This chain connects TRBV2 to TRBJ2-1, with TRBD2 matching 12 bases. The germline CDR1 and CDR2 sequences are SNHLY and FYNNEI. V lost 6 bases, J lost 0 bases, and 3 bases stayed unmatched. This CDR3 has 16 amino acids.

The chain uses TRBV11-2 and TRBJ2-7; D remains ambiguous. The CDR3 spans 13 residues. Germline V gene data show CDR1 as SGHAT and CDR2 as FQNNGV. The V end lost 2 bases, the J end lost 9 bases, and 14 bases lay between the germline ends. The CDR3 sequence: CASSLKASLGQYF. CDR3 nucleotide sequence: TGTGCCAGCAGCTTAAAGGCCTCATTGGGGCAGTACTTC.

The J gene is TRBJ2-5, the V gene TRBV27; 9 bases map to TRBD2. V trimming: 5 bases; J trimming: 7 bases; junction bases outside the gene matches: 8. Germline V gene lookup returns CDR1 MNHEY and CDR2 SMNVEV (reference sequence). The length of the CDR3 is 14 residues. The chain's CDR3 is CASSPLAGSGTQYF. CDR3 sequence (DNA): TGTGCCAGCAGTCCACTAGCGGGCTCTGGGACCCAGTACTTC.

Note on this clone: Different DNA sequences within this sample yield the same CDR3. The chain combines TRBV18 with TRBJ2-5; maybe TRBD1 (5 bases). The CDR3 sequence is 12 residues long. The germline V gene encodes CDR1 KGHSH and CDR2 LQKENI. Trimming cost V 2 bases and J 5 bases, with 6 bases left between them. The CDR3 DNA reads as TGTGCCAGCTCACCAAAGGGGGAGACCCAGTACTTC. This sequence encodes CASSPKGETQYF.

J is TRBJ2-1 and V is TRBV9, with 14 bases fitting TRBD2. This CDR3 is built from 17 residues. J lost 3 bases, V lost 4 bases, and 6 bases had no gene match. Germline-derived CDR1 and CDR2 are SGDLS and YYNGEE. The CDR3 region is CASSLRLAGGNYNEQFF. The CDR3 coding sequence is TGTGCCAGCAGCTTGCGACTAGCGGGAGGGAACTACAATGAGCAGTTCTTC.

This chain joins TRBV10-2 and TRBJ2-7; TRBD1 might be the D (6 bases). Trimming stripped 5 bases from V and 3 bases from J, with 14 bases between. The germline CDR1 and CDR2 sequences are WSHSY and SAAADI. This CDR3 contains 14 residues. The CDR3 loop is CASSLTGYFYEQYF. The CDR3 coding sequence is TGCGCCAGCAGTCTTACAGGGTATTTCTACGAGCAGTACTTC.

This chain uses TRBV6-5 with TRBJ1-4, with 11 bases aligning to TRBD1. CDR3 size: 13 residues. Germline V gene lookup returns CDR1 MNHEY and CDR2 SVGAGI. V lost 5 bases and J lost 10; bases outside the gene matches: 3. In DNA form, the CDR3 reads TGTGCCAGCAGTGCGGGACAGGGGGGAAAACTGTTTTTT. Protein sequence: CASSAGQGGKLFF.

The CDR3 DNA reads TGTGCCAGCAGCGTGTCGACCTCGATCACCGGGGAGCTGTTTTTT. Translation: CASSVSTSITGELFF. The chain uses TRBV9 and TRBJ2-2; D unclear. The CDR3 contains 15 residues. V gave up 2 bases and J gave up 4 bases, with 12 bases separating them. CDR1 SGDLS and CDR2 YYNGEE come from the germline V gene.